This entry describes one TCR beta chain. Its target is not known. One end of the junction does not line up with germline, which may come from a read error. This sample is part of a study of identical twins' blood T cells. Study conclusions and caveats: Twins reportedly had markedly more similar V usage than unrelated donors, even among out-of-frame TCRbeta clonotypes. Top TCRbeta clonotypes were shared more with twin than unrelated donors. Twin similarity might stem from environmental factors, not only genetics.

This CDR3 spans 16 amino acids. Germline CDR1 reads DFQATT; CDR2 reads SNEGSKA (reference sequence). TCRdb independently ran MiXCR on the 5' RACE reads; one entry per CDR3 protein. In the table there are a few hundred thousand distinct CDR3 sequences, roughly 30% of which are singletons. The clonotype was recovered from a woman aged 18-49 years in good health. Material: PBMCs. This rearrangement joins TRBV20-1 to TRBJ2-1; 13 nucleotides agree with TRBD2. The CDR3 DNA sequence: TGCGGTGCCATCGGACTAGCGGGAGTTTCCTACAATGAGCAGTTCTTC. Translating gives CGAIGLAGVSYNEQFF.